The next 20 T cell receptor beta chains were all read from a single sample in a study of blood T cells in healthy people across ages. Through a sample-barcoded 5' primer and a J-beta primer mix, a second PCR was run for roughly 7 to 11 cycles. One entry per CDR3 protein results from TCRdb running MiXCR on the 5' RACE reads. The table shows hundreds of thousands of distinct CDR3 sequences, with about 25% occurring only once. These same data were also listed under a study on T cells of mothers and their children.

The sample comprised blood. These receptors came from a boy between 2 and 10 years old in good health.

Ten or more counts support this clonotype. The rearrangement links TRBV5-1 to TRBJ2-7; 7 bases agree with TRBD2. The germline V gene has CDR1 SGHRS and CDR2 YFSETQ. The CDR3 runs to 15 residues. V dropped 3 bases and J dropped 0; count of bases not matched to a gene: 6. The CDR3 coding sequence is TGCGCCAGCAGCTACGGGGACTACTACTCCTACGAGCAGTACTTC. This translates into CASSYGDYYSYEQYF.

The chain employs TRBV20-1 and TRBJ2-7; D is unclear. The V and J ends lost 3 bases and 1 base respectively, with 13 bases between them. This CDR3 spans 14 amino acids. In germline, CDR1 is DFQATT, CDR2 SNEGSKA (reference sequence). CDR3 bases: TGCAGTGCTAGCGAAGGTGGTGGATCCTACGAGCAGTACTTC. Residues: CSASEGGGSYEQYF.

This clonotype was seen a few times. V usage is TRBV10-3 and J usage is TRBJ2-2, with a tentative D call TRBD2 (6 bases). CDR3 length: 13 amino acids. Germline CDR1 is ENHRY and CDR2 is SYGVKD. V dropped 10 bases and J dropped 4 bases, with 13 bases sitting between them. The CDR3 here is CATRRAPTGELFF. As DNA, the CDR3 is TGTGCCACGCGGAGGGCTCCCACCGGGGAGCTGTTTTTT.

The gene calls are TRBV7-3 and TRBJ2-4, with 8 bases matching TRBD1. V shed 0 bases, J shed 8 bases, and the junction held 6 bases outside the gene matches. Per the germline V gene, CDR1 is SGHTA and CDR2 is FQGTGA. The CDR3 loop spans 15 amino acids. The CDR3 sequence: CASSLTLDRADIQYF. CDR3 coding DNA: TGTGCCAGCAGCTTAACGCTGGACAGGGCGGACATTCAGTACTTC.

This clonotype was seen a handful of times. The J gene is TRBJ2-2, the V gene TRBV20-1; the D gene is possibly TRBD2 (6 bases). Germline V gene lookup returns CDR1 DFQATT and CDR2 SNEGSKA (reference sequence). This CDR3 region has 15 residues. V lost 5 bases to trimming and J lost 5 bases, with 18 bases between them. This CDR3 reads CSAQLGGRWTGELFF. The CDR3 DNA follows: TGCAGTGCTCAGTTGGGGGGTAGATGGACCGGGGAGCTGTTTTTT.

This clonotype was seen repeatedly, ten times or more. This rearrangement joins TRBV7-8 to TRBJ2-1; 9 positions agree with TRBD2. The CDR3 sequence is 16 residues long. The ends lost 4 bases at V and 0 bases at J; junction bases unmatched: 4. Germline lookup yields CDR1 SGHVS and CDR2 FQNEAQ. This CDR3 reads CASSSRAGGSYNEQFF. The DNA for the CDR3 is TGTGCCAGCAGCTCACGAGCGGGGGGCTCCTACAATGAGCAGTTCTTC.

This clonotype was seen at least ten times. The genes are TRBV7-3 and TRBJ1-1, with D possibly matching TRBD1 (5 bases). V was pared by 2 bases and J by 2 bases, with 6 bases between. The CDR3 length is 13 residues. The germline CDR1 and CDR2 sequences are SGHTA and FQGTGA. The CDR3, as DNA: TGTGCCAGCAGCTTAGGGGCTAACACTGAAGCTTTCTTT. Translated, it gives CASSLGANTEAFF.

This clonotype has just a few counts. The chain carries TRBV24-1 and TRBJ2-2, with D uncertain. The CDR3 has 12 amino acids. V was pared by 5 bases and J by 6 bases, with 6 bases between. Germline V gene data show CDR1 as KGHDR and CDR2 as SFDVKD. CDR3 protein: CATSVGPGELFF. CDR3 nucleotide sequence: TGTGCCACCAGTGTAGGACCCGGGGAGCTGTTTTTT.

The chain has TRBV14 and TRBJ2-2; D remains ambiguous. CDR1 is SGHDN and CDR2 is FVKESK in the germline V gene. The CDR3 has 15 amino acids. Trimming shortened V by 1 base and J by 0 bases, and 6 bases separated the two germline ends. CDR3 residues: CASSQVGSNTGELFF. The CDR3 DNA sequence: TGTGCCAGCAGCCAAGTGGGATCGAACACCGGGGAGCTGTTTTTT.

The chain carries TRBV11-2 and TRBJ2-1; TRBD2 aligns across 7 bases. CDR1 and CDR2 from the germline V gene are SGHAT and FQNNGV. J lost 0 bases, V lost 1 base, and 12 bases had no gene match. CDR3 length: 19 residues. DNA for the CDR3: TGTGCCAGCAGCTTAGTAGGGACTATCTGGAGGGCCTCCTACAATGAGCAGTTCTTC. This encodes CASSLVGTIWRASYNEQFF.

This clonotype was found many times. V is TRBV12-3 or TRBV12-4 and J is TRBJ2-7; weak D call: TRBD1 (5 bases). V was cut by 3 bases and J by 3 bases, with 9 bases left in between. The CDR3 runs 13 residues. CDR3 sequence: CASSFGRDYEQYF. The CDR3 DNA reads TGTGCCAGCAGTTTCGGCAGGGACTACGAGCAGTACTTC.

This chain joins TRBV7-2 and TRBJ2-2, with TRBD2 matching over 10 bases. The V segment lost 5 bases and the J segment 6 bases; nucleotides outside the gene matches: 6. This CDR3 is 15 amino acids long. From germline, CDR1 is SGHTA and CDR2 FQGNSA. CDR3 loop: CASSLGLALPGELFF. CDR3 sequence (DNA): TGTGCCAGCAGCCTGGGACTAGCGCTGCCCGGGGAGCTGTTTTTT.

This clonotype was counted a few times. This chain uses TRBV21-1 with TRBJ2-1; whether TRBD1, the table's D call, matches the DNA was not checked. TRBV21-1 is annotated as a pseudogene. The CDR3 extends over 18 amino acids. The CDR3 nucleotides are TGTGCCAGCAGCAAATACTGGTTAGGGGACCCGACCTACAATGAGCAGTTCTTC. Its protein product is CASSKYWLGDPTYNEQFF.

A few counts support this clonotype. The chain has TRBV7-2 and TRBJ2-7; the D gene could be TRBD1 or TRBD2 (5 bases each). Germline assignment: CDR1 SGHTA and CDR2 FQGNSA. V lost 5 bases and J 5 bases, leaving 16 bases between the germline ends. The CDR3 contains 14 residues. The CDR3: CASSLVGVKNEQYF. In DNA, the CDR3 is TGTGCCAGCAGCCTGGTGGGGGTGAAGAACGAGCAGTACTTC.

The rearrangement uses TRBV6-6 and TRBJ1-1, with TRBD1 identical over 9 bases. This CDR3 has 15 residues. Germline lookup yields CDR1 MNHNY and CDR2 SVGAGI (reference sequence). V dropped 4 bases and J dropped 7; count of bases not matched to a gene: 10. CDR3: CASSSLGTGKDEAFF. In DNA form, the CDR3 reads TGTGCCAGCAGTTCCCTCGGGACAGGGAAGGATGAAGCTTTCTTT.

This clonotype has a count of ten or more. V usage is TRBV7-2 and J usage is TRBJ2-2, with TRBD2 as a possible D gene (6 bases). Per the germline V gene, CDR1 is SGHTA and CDR2 is FQGNSA. Trimming removed 3 bases at V and 6 bases at J, with 8 bases between. The CDR3 runs to 13 residues. The CDR3 region is CASSFTGAGELFF. CDR3 bases: TGTGCCAGCAGCTTCACGGGAGCCGGGGAGCTGTTTTTT. The variable domain in full, with the rest retrieved from reference TRBV7-2 and TRBJ2-2, is GAGVSQSPSNKVTEKGKDVELRCDPISGHTALYWYRQSLGQGLEFLIYFQGNSAPDKSGLPSDRFSAERTGGSVSTLTIQRTQQEDSAVYLCASSFTGAGELFFGEGSRLTVL.

This clonotype was counted only a few times. The rearrangement links TRBV7-6 to TRBJ2-3, with D maybe TRBD2 (5 bases). Between the trimmed V and J ends, which lost 5 bases and 1 base, there was a span of 16 bases. CDR1 and CDR2 from the germline V gene are SGHVS and FNYEAQ. There are 16 residues in the CDR3. The CDR3 protein is CASSPGLPLRTDTQYF. CDR3 nucleotide sequence: TGTGCCAGCAGCCCCGGACTCCCCCTGCGCACAGATACGCAGTATTTT.

The chain's CDR3 is CASSRTGTSTTEAFF. The DNA for the CDR3 is TGTGCCAGCAGCCGAACAGGGACCTCAACCACTGAAGCTTTCTTT. The chain combines TRBV7-9 with TRBJ1-1; perhaps TRBD1 as D (6 bases). This CDR3 is 15 amino acids long. In germline, CDR1 is SEHNR, CDR2 FQNEAQ (reference sequence). V lost 5 bases and J lost 4, with 17 bases in between.

This clonotype was counted between two and nine times. The chain combines TRBV7-9 with TRBJ2-7; D could derive from TRBD1 or TRBD2 (6 bases each). Per germline, CDR1 SEHNR and CDR2 FQNEAQ (reference sequence). The CDR3 is 12 residues long. V lost 1 base and J 6 bases, leaving 7 bases between the germline ends. Written as DNA, the CDR3 is TGTGCCAGCAGCTTAGGGGGGGCCGAGCAGTACTTC. Translated: CASSLGGAEQYF.

The chain uses TRBV29-1 and TRBJ2-1; 8 nucleotides align to TRBD2. Germline trimming cut 6 bases from V and 9 bases from J; bases unmatched to any gene: 1. Germline V gene data show CDR1 as SQVTM and CDR2 as ANQGSEA. There are 10 residues in the CDR3. CDR3 in amino acids: CSVRGGEQFF. For the CDR3, the DNA is TGCAGCGTCCGGGGGGGTGAGCAGTTCTTC.